These 25 T cell receptor beta chains originate from one sample sequenced in a study of CDR3 diversity in severe acne. TCRdb called the PCR reads again in MiXCR, with one record for every CDR3 protein. The sample lists under 100,000 distinct CDR3 sequences, about 52% occurring once. Sequencing was carried out using blood. These receptor sequences come from a male donor in good health, serving as a control.

The chain has TRBV5-5 and TRBJ1-1; unclear D gene. CDR3 length: 14 amino acids. The germline gives CDR1 SGHKS, CDR2 YYEKEE (reference sequence). V was trimmed by 4 bases and J by 0 bases, leaving 10 bases between them. The DNA of the CDR3 is TGTGCCAGCAGCGTAGACAAAATGAACACTGAAGCTTTCTTT. It yields the protein CASSVDKMNTEAFF.

This clonotype has just a few counts. The chain uses TRBV11-1 and TRBJ2-7, with a possible D match to TRBD1 (6 bases). V was cut by 6 bases and J by 7 bases, with 22 bases left in between. Germline V lookup: CDR1 SGHAT, CDR2 FQDESV (reference sequence). There are 15 residues in the CDR3. CDR3 in amino acids: CASRLDFGQWGEQYF. In nucleotides, the CDR3 is TGTGCCAGCAGATTGGATTTCGGACAGTGGGGAGAGCAGTACTTC.

The genes are TRBV20-1 and TRBJ2-1; 7 bases line up with TRBD2. Germline CDR1 and CDR2: DFQATT and SNEGSKA (reference sequence). V was pared by 0 bases and J by 6 bases, with 5 bases of the junction left unmatched. This CDR3 spans 14 amino acids. In DNA form, the CDR3 reads TGCAGTGCTAGAGATCGGGGGAGGGGCAATGAGCAGTTCTTC. Its protein is CSARDRGRGNEQFF.

Remarks on this clonotype: Its ends do not fully match the called genes, so a read error is possible. The chain employs TRBV27 and TRBJ2-3; TRBD1 might be the D (6 bases). The CDR3 has 14 residues. Germline assignment: CDR1 MNHEY and CDR2 SMNVEV (reference sequence). As DNA, the CDR3 is TGTGTCAGCAGTTGGGGGCAGGGCACAGGTACGCAGTATTTT. It yields the protein CVSSWGQGTGTQYF.

This clonotype was seen at least ten times. The chain joins TRBV28 to TRBJ2-7; D unclear. This CDR3 spans 11 amino acids. The V end was cut by 4 bases, the J end by 3 bases, with 4 bases between. CDR1 and CDR2 (germline): MDHEN, SYDVKM. CDR3 residues: CASSSNYEQYF. The CDR3 bases are TGTGCCAGCAGTTCGAACTACGAGCAGTACTTC.

This clonotype was seen at least ten times. V and J are TRBV5-1 and TRBJ1-6; TRBD1 is a possible D gene (5 bases). CDR3 length equals 14 residues. Germline V gene sequence: CDR1 SGHRS, CDR2 YFSETQ. V lost 2 bases and J lost 9, with 12 bases in between. CDR3 protein: CASSLGGDRSPLHF. The CDR3 nucleotides read TGCGCCAGCAGCTTAGGAGGGGACCGTTCACCCCTCCACTTT.

The J gene is TRBJ1-3, the V gene TRBV9; possible D gene TRBD1, 6 bases. The V end was cut by 3 bases, the J end by 0 bases, with 13 bases between. This CDR3 comprises 16 residues. The germline V gene encodes CDR1 SGDLS and CDR2 YYNGEE. CDR3 DNA: TGTGCCAGCAGCGGAAGACAGGTCCGCTCTGGAAACACCATATATTTT. Translation gives CASSGRQVRSGNTIYF. Supplemented by reference TRBV9 and TRBJ1-3, the full variable domain reads DSGVTQTPKHLITATGQRVTLRCSPRSGDLSVYWYQQSLDQGLQFLIQYYNGEERAKGNILERFSAQQFPDLHSELNLSSLELGDSALYFCASSGRQVRSGNTIYFGEGSWLTVV.

This clonotype appeared a few times. This chain joins TRBV24-1 and TRBJ1-5; 7 bases agree with TRBD1. The CDR3 totals 15 residues. Losses at the gene ends were 3 bases for V and 2 bases for J; bases not matched to a gene: 3. Germline values: CDR1 KGHDR, CDR2 SFDVKD. CDR3 sequence: CATSDRTGGNQPQHF. The CDR3, as DNA: TGTGCCACCAGTGATCGAACAGGGGGCAATCAGCCCCAGCATTTT.

This clonotype was detected a few times. This chain connects TRBV7-8 to TRBJ1-1; D is ambiguous. Germline-derived CDR1 and CDR2 are SGHVS and FQNEAQ. V was trimmed by 7 bases and J by 1 base, leaving 10 bases between them. The CDR3 contains 13 residues. CDR3 protein: CASNLGWNTEAFF. The CDR3 DNA follows: TGTGCCAGCAACCTTGGGTGGAACACTGAAGCTTTCTTT.

Remarks on this clonotype: Because the CDR3's place on the DNA is in doubt, the DNA is left out and the CDR3 is given as listed by TCRdb. V is TRBV5-1 and J is TRBJ2-5. The CDR3 numbers 20 amino acids, ends counted. The germline V gene encodes CDR1 SGHRS and CDR2 YFSETQ. CDR3 region: CASSLQGAEKLFFGSGTQYF.

This clonotype was seen only a few times. The V gene is TRBV12-3 or TRBV12-4, the J gene TRBJ1-2, with TRBD1 matching over 8 bases. This CDR3 has 13 amino acids. After removal of 5 bases from V and 6 bases from J, the junction contained 5 bases not matched to a gene. CDR3 in amino acids: CASSEQGADGYTF. In DNA, the CDR3 is TGTGCCAGCAGTGAGCAGGGGGCGGATGGCTACACCTTC.

This clonotype was found many times. The chain employs TRBV6-5 and TRBJ2-1, with 14 bases matching TRBD2. The CDR3 runs 15 residues. Germline assignment: CDR1 MNHEY and CDR2 SVGAGI. Unmatched junction bases numbered 7, after V lost 7 bases and J lost 8 bases. CDR3 sequence reads: CASTDTGLAGDEQFF. The CDR3 nucleotides are TGTGCCAGCACCGACACGGGACTAGCGGGAGATGAGCAGTTCTTC.

This clonotype was picked up a small number of times. The rearrangement uses TRBV10-3 and TRBJ1-1; 10 bases agree with TRBD1. J gave up 2 bases and V 6 bases, and 3 bases lay outside the gene matches. Germline CDR1 ENHRY, CDR2 SYGVKD. The CDR3 is made up of 14 amino acids. The CDR3 spells CAIRRTGGNTEAFF. DNA of the CDR3: TGTGCCATCAGGCGGACAGGGGGTAACACTGAAGCTTTCTTT.

The gene calls are TRBV16 and TRBJ1-2, with a tentative D call TRBD1 (6 bases). The germline V gene encodes CDR1 KGHSY and CDR2 FQNENV. Trimming cost V 4 bases and J 7 bases, with 13 bases left between them. This CDR3 spans 13 amino acids. CDR3 protein: CASSPGGSVGYTF. CDR3 in DNA: TGTGCCAGCAGCCCGGGGGGCTCGGTTGGCTACACCTTC.

Regarding this clonotype: This may arise from a read error, as a much more abundant clone is one base away. The chain recombines TRBV9 with TRBJ1-2; 7 nucleotides line up with TRBD1. CDR3 length equals 17 residues. Germline-derived CDR1 and CDR2 are SGDLS and YYNGEE. This CDR3 is CASGVGGGGVMNYGYTF. In nucleotides, the CDR3 is TGTGCCAGCGGCGTAGGAGGGGGCGGCGTCATGAACTATGGCTACACCTTC.

This clonotype was seen more than once but under ten times. V gene TRBV10-1 combines with J gene TRBJ1-1; D is unresolved. The CDR3 totals 13 residues. From germline, CDR1 is WNHNN and CDR2 SYGVQD (reference sequence). V dropped 0 bases and J dropped 4 bases, with 6 bases sitting between them. CDR3 DNA: TGCGCCAGCAGTGAGTCGAGGGTCACTGAAGCTTTCTTT. Protein: CASSESRVTEAFF.

This chain connects TRBV5-6 to TRBJ2-5, with 10 bases lining up with TRBD2. J gave up 5 bases and V 4 bases, and 11 bases lay outside the gene matches. In germline, CDR1 is SGHDT, CDR2 YYEEEE. The CDR3 is made up of 16 amino acids. CDR3 sequence (DNA): TGTGCCAGCAGCCCCCCGGGAGCGGGAGGGCCCGAGACCCAGTACTTC. It specifies CASSPPGAGGPETQYF.

This clonotype appeared many times. The V gene is TRBV29-1, the J gene TRBJ1-1; D is unresolved. Germline loops: CDR1 SQVTM, CDR2 ANQGSEA. CDR3 size: 11 residues. The CDR3 protein is CSLRVNTEAFF. CDR3 DNA sequence: TGCAGTCTTCGGGTAAACACTGAAGCTTTCTTT.

V usage is TRBV2 and J usage is TRBJ2-3, with D hard to call. The CDR3 covers 12 residues. Looked up from germline, CDR1 is SNHLY and CDR2 is FYNNEI. Trimming cost V 8 bases and J 3 bases, with 9 bases left between them. The CDR3 DNA reads TGTGCCAGCGACACAACAACAGATACGCAGTATTTT. This encodes CASDTTTDTQYF.

In regard to this clonotype: It is likely a read error, because the conserved phenylalanine at the end of the CDR3 is missing. The chain links TRBV7-8 to TRBJ2-7; D is ambiguous. This CDR3 comprises 13 residues. V lost 3 bases to trimming and J lost 3 bases, with 9 bases between them. CDR1 is SGHVS and CDR2 is FQNEAQ in the germline V gene. The CDR3 region has the DNA TGTGCCAGCAGCTTCTCGCGGCTCTACGAGCAGTACTCC. Amino acid sequence: CASSFSRLYEQYS.

CDR3 residues: CSASGQANSPLHF. Here the CDR3 DNA reads TGCAGTGCTAGCGGACAGGCAAATTCACCCCTCCACTTT. The chain combines TRBV20-1 with TRBJ1-6, with 7 nucleotides matching TRBD1. The germline V gene has CDR1 DFQATT and CDR2 SNEGSKA (reference sequence). The CDR3 totals 13 residues. V trimming: 3 bases; J trimming: 7 bases; junction bases outside the gene matches: 3.

The sample holds a few counts of this clonotype. J is TRBJ2-1 and V is TRBV6-4, with TRBD2 matching 7 bases. The length of the CDR3 is 14 residues. The germline V gene has CDR1 MRHNA and CDR2 SNTAGT. The DNA of the CDR3 is TGTGCTAGCCGTGGCGGGAGTATTGCCAATGAGCAGTTCTTC. It specifies CASRGGSIANEQFF.

This clonotype was detected a few times. This chain joins TRBV24-1 and TRBJ2-7; the D call may be TRBD1 or TRBD2 (5 bases each). The length of the CDR3 is 16 residues. V gave up 8 bases and J gave up 2 bases, with 21 bases separating them. Germline CDR1 KGHDR, CDR2 SFDVKD. The DNA of the CDR3 is TGTGCCACCACCACGAGCGGACACGTTAATACCTACGAGCAGTACTTC. This translates into CATTTSGHVNTYEQYF.

Relative to its sample, this clonotype is medium-sized. The rearrangement joins TRBV20-1 to TRBJ2-1; the D gene is possibly TRBD2 (6 bases). CDR3 length: 14 amino acids. Germline values: CDR1 DFQATT, CDR2 SNEGSKA (reference sequence). V shed 0 bases and J shed 9 bases, with 15 bases lying between them. CDR3 residues: CSARDPLTGGEQFF. DNA for the CDR3: TGCAGTGCTAGAGATCCACTTACCGGGGGTGAGCAGTTCTTC.

The table lists this clonotype with many counts. The chain links TRBV5-1 to TRBJ2-2, with D possibly being TRBD2 (7 bases). The CDR3 has 17 amino acids. Germline CDR1 is SGHRS and CDR2 is YFSETQ. V lost 0 bases to trimming and J lost 8 bases, with 20 bases between them. The CDR3 is CASSLAAGAHRGGELFF. The CDR3 bases are TGCGCCAGCAGCTTGGCCGCGGGGGCCCACCGTGGGGGGGAGCTGTTTTTT.